These 13 T cell receptor beta chains were sequenced from one sample in a study of a mutant IDH1 vaccine in newly diagnosed glioma. Profiled with immunoSEQ multiplex PCR; TCRdb holds only in-frame clones, not every one. This sample carries 35,000 to 55,000 clones, roughly 79% of them seen once, and the ten largest clones take around 5%. Time point indicated: week 35, safety follow-up. All doses held 300 ug of mutant IDH1 20-mer peptide, with topical imiquimod. These TCRs are of unknown antigen specificity. The source material was PBMCs, sampled from a glioma patient whose treatment included an IDH1 peptide vaccine. The source is a woman aged 40 to 50 with glioma. Some clones in this sample may be carry-over from other donors' samples.

This chain uses TRBV7-9 with TRBJ2-1, with 10 bases fitting TRBD2. This CDR3 spans 15 amino acids. The junction had 4 bases not matched to a gene; V was cut back by 0 bases and J by 8 bases. CDR1 SEHNR and CDR2 FQNEAQ come from the germline V gene (reference sequence). The CDR3 coding sequence is TGTGCCAGCAGCTTAGCGCTAGCGGGAGCTCATGAGCAGTTCTTC. This sequence encodes CASSLALAGAHEQFF.

V is TRBV6-6 and J is TRBJ2-1; 7 positions agree with TRBD1. Trimming at V came to 6 bases and at J to 9 bases, leaving 17 bases not matched to a gene. The germline V gene has CDR1 MNHNY and CDR2 SVGAGI (reference sequence). This CDR3 is built from 16 residues. The CDR3 sequence: CASSRSRQGRSIEQFF. The CDR3 DNA sequence: TGTGCCAGCAGCCGGAGCCGACAGGGAAGAAGCATTGAGCAGTTCTTC.

In this sample, this clone turned up once. The chain links TRBV2 to TRBJ1-5; D is unresolved. The V end was cut by 2 bases, the J end by 3 bases, with 8 bases between. The CDR3 extends over 14 amino acids. Germline V lookup: CDR1 SNHLY, CDR2 FYNNEI. CDR3 coding DNA: TGTGCCAGCAGTGAAACGGGGTTCAATCAGCCCCAGCATTTT. It yields the protein CASSETGFNQPQHF.

V and J are TRBV13 and TRBJ2-5, with 13 bases identical to TRBD2. The germline V gene has CDR1 PRHDT and CDR2 FYEKMQ (reference sequence). This CDR3 is 20 amino acids long. The V segment lost 6 bases and the J segment 2 bases; nucleotides outside the gene matches: 18. CDR3 sequence reads: CASSISRDTGTSGEQETQYF. The CDR3 DNA sequence: TGTGCCAGCAGTATAAGCCGGGACACCGGGACTAGCGGGGAACAAGAGACCCAGTACTTC. Full variable domain (outside the CDR3, taken from reference TRBV13 and TRBJ2-5): AAGVIQSPRHLIKEKRETATLKCYPIPRHDTVYWYQQGPGQDPQFLISFYEKMQSDKGSIPDRFSAQQFSDYHSELNMSSLELGDSALYFCASSISRDTGTSGEQETQYFGPGTRLLVL.

This clone was recorded only once. This chain connects TRBV28 to TRBJ2-2; D is unclear. The CDR3 length is 15 residues. Trimming removed 8 bases from V and 5 bases from J, with 18 bases in between. Germline V gene data show CDR1 as MDHEN and CDR2 as SYDVKM. CDR3 sequence: CASRKGGVGTGELFF. The CDR3 nucleotides read TGTGCCAGCCGCAAAGGCGGTGTCGGTACCGGGGAGCTGTTTTTT.

The chain couples TRBV19 to TRBJ1-5; a weak D match, TRBD1 (5 bases). There are 16 residues in the CDR3. V lost 5 bases, J lost 0 bases, and 14 bases lay in between. Germline values: CDR1 LNHDA, CDR2 SQIVND (reference sequence). Written as DNA, the CDR3 is TGTGCCAGTAGTCGGACCTGGGGGGTTAGCAATCAGCCCCAGCATTTT. This translates into CASSRTWGVSNQPQHF.

This clone has only a few counts. J is TRBJ2-6 and V is TRBV7-9; TRBD1 or TRBD2 may be the D gene (5 bases each). Per the germline V gene, CDR1 is SEHNR and CDR2 is FQNEAQ (reference sequence). Trimming took off 7 bases at V and 0 bases at J, with 19 bases between the two ends. This CDR3 is 18 amino acids long. The CDR3 spells CASTPNRGVSSGANVLTF. CDR3 coding DNA: TGTGCCAGCACCCCGAATCGAGGGGTGAGCTCTGGGGCCAACGTCCTGACTTTC.

This clone was seen once. The chain links TRBV4-3 to TRBJ2-3; D gene uncertain. The V end was cut by 4 bases, the J end by 2 bases, with 10 bases between. This CDR3 has 14 amino acids. Looked up from germline, CDR1 is LGHNA and CDR2 is YSLEER. The CDR3 loop is CASSPKRNTDTQYF. In DNA form, the CDR3 reads TGCGCCAGCAGCCCTAAGCGAAACACAGATACGCAGTATTTT.

CDR3 nucleotide sequence: TGTGCCAGTAGTATTAACCCCCAAACCAATCAGCCCCAGCATTTT. Translated, it gives CASSINPQTNQPQHF. V gene TRBV19 combines with J gene TRBJ1-5; D call uncertain. Germline CDR1 reads LNHDA; CDR2 reads SQIVND (reference sequence). V was shortened by 3 bases and J by 3 bases, with 12 bases between the two germline ends. This CDR3 has 15 amino acids.

V usage is TRBV28 and J usage is TRBJ2-6, with a tentative D call TRBD1 (5 bases). The germline CDR1 and CDR2 sequences are MDHEN and SYDVKM. Trimming took 7 bases from V and 0 from J, leaving 16 bases between them. The length of the CDR3 is 17 residues. The CDR3 sequence: CASTISGSYSGANVLTF. The CDR3 DNA is TGTGCCAGCACCATCTCAGGGTCTTACTCTGGGGCCAACGTCCTGACTTTC.

This chain joins TRBV6-4 and TRBJ2-7; D possibly matches TRBD1 or TRBD2 (5 bases each). The V end lost 2 bases, the J end lost 3 bases, and 17 bases lay between the germline ends. This CDR3 has 16 residues. The germline CDR1 and CDR2 sequences are MRHNA and SNTAGT. The CDR3 DNA is TGTGCCAGCAGTGACCCGACCCAGGGACGCCTCTACGAGCAGTACTTC. It translates to CASSDPTQGRLYEQYF.

This chain links TRBV1 with TRBJ2-3; the D segment call TRBD2 is taken from the table without a DNA check. TRBV1 is a listed pseudogene. This CDR3 contains 13 residues. CDR3 sequence: CTSSPPGTDTQYF. The CDR3 bases are TGCACCAGCAGCCCCCCGGGGACAGATACGCAGTATTTT.

The V and J genes are TRBV18 and TRBJ2-1, with no clear D. This CDR3 spans 14 amino acids. Trimming shortened V by 0 bases and J by 5 bases, and 8 bases separated the two germline ends. The germline CDR1 and CDR2 sequences are KGHSH and LQKENI. The DNA of the CDR3 is TGTGCCAGCTCACCACCGGTCTCGGACAATGAGCAGTTCTTC. Its translation is CASSPPVSDNEQFF.